This TCR beta chain was captured by sequencing in a study of blood T cell repertoires in COVID-19. Turning to the study itself: Some COVID-19 samples were acute and others convalescent; all came from the United States, Italy and Spain. From T cells, B-cell-depleted T cells, or PBMCs came the material, which was cDNA or gDNA.

The V end lost 0 bases, the J end lost 3 bases, and 10 bases lay between the germline ends. The CDR3 extends over 15 amino acids. Germline CDR1 is SGHKS and CDR2 is YYEKEE (reference sequence). TCRdb keeps only in-frame clones here, not all; method: immunoSEQ multiplex PCR. The sample lists around 340,000 clones, around 85% occurring once. Participant ages covered 18 to 89 years across approximately 25 US areas. Donors were grouped by their self-reported clinical history. In this sample, this clone turned up once. The rearrangement links TRBV5-5 to TRBJ1-3; unclear D gene. The sequenced sample was PBMCs or T cells enriched from blood (not recorded which). The sequence was obtained from a woman in her thirties or forties with acute COVID-19. Written as DNA, the CDR3 is TGTGCCAGCAGCTTGGAGCTACGTCATGGAAACACCATATATTTT. Its protein is CASSLELRHGNTIYF.